This entry describes one T cell receptor (beta chain). The antigen is not known. Produced via immunoSEQ multiplex PCR; TCRdb's table is partial and in-frame only. The repertoire holds about 76,000 clones, with roughly four fifths as singletons. This record comes from a study of radiotherapy plus CTLA-4 blockade in lung cancer. On the study more broadly: Across the patients, objective responses occurred in about 19%, and disease control in just over 30%. General observations from the study: Increased serum interferon-beta after radiation also reportedly predicted response strongly.

Germline V gene sequence: CDR1 SGHNT, CDR2 YENEEA. The V and J ends lost 3 bases and 3 bases respectively, with 12 bases between them. This CDR3 spans 14 amino acids. The sequences come from peripheral blood, collected from a patient treated with radiotherapy plus ipilimumab. This TCR was recovered from a human donor with non-small cell lung cancer who had stable disease on radiotherapy plus ipilimumab. J is TRBJ2-7 and V is TRBV11-3, with unresolved D. For the CDR3, the DNA is TGTGCCAGCAGCTTTTTACGGCCCGACTACGAGCAGTACTTC. Protein product: CASSFLRPDYEQYF.